This T cell receptor (beta chain) was obtained from a study of T cells in localized non-small cell lung cancer. As to this clone: Its antigen is undetermined.

Germline CDR1 is SGHNT and CDR2 is YENEEA. V lost 3 bases and J lost 11; bases outside the gene matches: 7. The CDR3 extends over 13 amino acids. General study points: Among blood samples, higher T cell density accompanied longer overall survival. Among the top 100 tumor clones, a median 57 appeared in adjacent lung. The study found T cell clonality highest in uninvolved adjacent lung, above tumor.

Profiling relied on immunoSEQ multiplex PCR, and the TCRdb table lists in-frame clones only, not all of them. The sample holds over 30,000 clones; just over 85% are singletons and the top ten take 4% to 4.5%. The origin of this receptor is a male donor older than 55 with stage III lung adenocarcinoma. The rearrangement joins TRBV11-3 to TRBJ1-1, with 9 nucleotides matching TRBD1. The sample in question was peripheral blood, obtained before any cancer treatment. CDR3 in DNA: TGTGCCAGCAGCTTGGGGACAGGGAACCGCGCTTTCTTT. It codes for CASSLGTGNRAFF.